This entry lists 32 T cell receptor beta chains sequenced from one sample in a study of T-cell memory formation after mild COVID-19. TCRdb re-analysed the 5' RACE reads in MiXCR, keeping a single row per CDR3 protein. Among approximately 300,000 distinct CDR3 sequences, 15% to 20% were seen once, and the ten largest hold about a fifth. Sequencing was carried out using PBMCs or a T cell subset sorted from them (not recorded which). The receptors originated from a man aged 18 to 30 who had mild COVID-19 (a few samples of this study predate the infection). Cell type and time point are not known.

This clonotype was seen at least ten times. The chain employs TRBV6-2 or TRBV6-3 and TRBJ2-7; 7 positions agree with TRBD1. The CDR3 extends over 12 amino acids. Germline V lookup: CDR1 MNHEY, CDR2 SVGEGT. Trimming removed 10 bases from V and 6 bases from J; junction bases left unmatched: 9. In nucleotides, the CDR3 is TGTGCCACCCAGGAGGCAGGGGGCGAGCAGTACGTC. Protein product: CATQEAGGEQYV.

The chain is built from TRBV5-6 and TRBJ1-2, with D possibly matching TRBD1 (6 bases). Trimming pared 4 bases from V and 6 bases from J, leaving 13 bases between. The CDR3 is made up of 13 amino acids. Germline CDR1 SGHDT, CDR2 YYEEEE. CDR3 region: CASSPGQLNGYTF. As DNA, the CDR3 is TGTGCCAGCAGCCCCGGACAGTTGAATGGCTACACCTTC.

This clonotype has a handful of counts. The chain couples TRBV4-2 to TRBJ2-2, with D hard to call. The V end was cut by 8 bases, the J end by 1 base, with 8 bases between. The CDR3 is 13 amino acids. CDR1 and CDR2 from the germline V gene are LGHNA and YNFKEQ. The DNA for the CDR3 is TGTGCCAGCTGGTCGGGGAACACCGGGGAGCTGTTTTTT. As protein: CASWSGNTGELFF.

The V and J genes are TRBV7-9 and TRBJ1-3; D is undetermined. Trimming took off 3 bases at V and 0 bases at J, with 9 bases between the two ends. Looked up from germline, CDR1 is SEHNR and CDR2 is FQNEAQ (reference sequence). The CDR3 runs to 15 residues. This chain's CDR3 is CASSFTGRSGNTIYF. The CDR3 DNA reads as TGTGCCAGCAGCTTTACGGGCCGCTCTGGAAACACCATATATTTT.

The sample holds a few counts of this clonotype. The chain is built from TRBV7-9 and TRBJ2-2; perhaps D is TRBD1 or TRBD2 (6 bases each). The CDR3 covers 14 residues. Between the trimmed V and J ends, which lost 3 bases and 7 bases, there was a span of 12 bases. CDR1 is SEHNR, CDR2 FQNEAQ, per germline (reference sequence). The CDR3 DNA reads TGTGCCAGCAGCTTCTCGGGGGCCATCGGGGAGCTGTTTTTT. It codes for CASSFSGAIGELFF.

The CDR3 loop is CASSLIGLGGDYTF. CDR3 DNA sequence: TGTGCCAGCAGTTTAATAGGGCTGGGGGGAGACTACACCTTC. The V gene is TRBV28, the J gene TRBJ1-2; possibly TRBD1 for D (5 bases). CDR1 is MDHEN and CDR2 is SYDVKM in the germline V gene. The CDR3 is 14 amino acids. The germline V and J ends were trimmed by 2 bases and 10 bases, with 17 bases remaining between them.

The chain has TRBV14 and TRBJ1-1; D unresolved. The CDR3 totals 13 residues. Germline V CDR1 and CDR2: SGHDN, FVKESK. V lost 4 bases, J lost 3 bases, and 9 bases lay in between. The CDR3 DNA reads TGTGCCAGCAGCCGGCACAGAGACACTGAAGCTTTCTTT. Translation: CASSRHRDTEAFF.

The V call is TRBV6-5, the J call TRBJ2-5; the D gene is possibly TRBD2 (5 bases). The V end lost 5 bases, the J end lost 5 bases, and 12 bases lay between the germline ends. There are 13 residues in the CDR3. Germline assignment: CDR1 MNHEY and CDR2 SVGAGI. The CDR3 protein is CASSIGVLETQYF. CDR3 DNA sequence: TGTGCCAGCAGTATCGGGGTCTTGGAGACCCAGTACTTC.

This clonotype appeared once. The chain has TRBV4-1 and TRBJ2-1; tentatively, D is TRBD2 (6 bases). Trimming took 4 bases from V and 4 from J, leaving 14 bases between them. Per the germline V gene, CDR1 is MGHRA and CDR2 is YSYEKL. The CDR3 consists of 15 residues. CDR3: CASSPPGVNYNEQFF. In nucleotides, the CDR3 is TGCGCCAGCAGCCCCCCGGGGGTAAATTACAATGAGCAGTTCTTC.

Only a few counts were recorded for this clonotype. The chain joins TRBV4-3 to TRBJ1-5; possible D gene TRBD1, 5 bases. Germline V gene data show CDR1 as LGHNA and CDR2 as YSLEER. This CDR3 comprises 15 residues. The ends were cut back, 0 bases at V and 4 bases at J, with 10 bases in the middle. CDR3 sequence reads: CASSQDGGVNQPQHF. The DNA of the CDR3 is TGCGCCAGCAGCCAAGATGGGGGGGTTAATCAGCCCCAGCATTTT.

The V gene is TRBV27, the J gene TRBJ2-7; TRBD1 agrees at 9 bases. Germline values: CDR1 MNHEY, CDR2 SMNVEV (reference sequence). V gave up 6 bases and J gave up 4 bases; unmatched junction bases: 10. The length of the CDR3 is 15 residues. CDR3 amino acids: CASSRLTGGRYEQYV. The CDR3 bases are TGTGCCAGCAGCCGCCTAACAGGGGGCAGGTACGAGCAGTACGTC.

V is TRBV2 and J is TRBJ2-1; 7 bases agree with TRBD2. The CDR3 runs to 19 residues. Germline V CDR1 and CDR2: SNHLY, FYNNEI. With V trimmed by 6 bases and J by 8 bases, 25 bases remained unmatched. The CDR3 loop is CASRMSSLERGPPLHEQFF. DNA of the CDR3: TGTGCCAGCAGAATGTCGTCCCTTGAGCGGGGCCCCCCCTTGCATGAGCAGTTCTTC.

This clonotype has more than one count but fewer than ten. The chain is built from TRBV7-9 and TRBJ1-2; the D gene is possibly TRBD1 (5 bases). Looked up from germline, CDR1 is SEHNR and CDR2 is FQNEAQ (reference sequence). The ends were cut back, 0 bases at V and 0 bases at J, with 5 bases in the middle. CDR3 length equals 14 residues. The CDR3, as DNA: TGTGCCAGCAGCTTAGCGACAGCTAACTATGGCTACACCTTC. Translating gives CASSLATANYGYTF.

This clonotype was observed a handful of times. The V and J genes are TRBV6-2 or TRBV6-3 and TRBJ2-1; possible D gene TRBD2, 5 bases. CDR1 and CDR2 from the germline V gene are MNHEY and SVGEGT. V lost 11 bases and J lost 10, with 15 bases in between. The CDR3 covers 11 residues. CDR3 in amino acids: CAAEEVGEQFF. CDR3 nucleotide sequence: TGTGCCGCGGAGGAGGTCGGGGAGCAGTTCTTC.

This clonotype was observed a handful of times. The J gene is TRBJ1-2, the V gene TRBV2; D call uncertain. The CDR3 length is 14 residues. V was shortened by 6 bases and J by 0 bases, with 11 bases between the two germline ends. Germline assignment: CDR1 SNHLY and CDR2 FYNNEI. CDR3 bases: TGTGCCAGCAGCGCACACAAAGCTAACTATGGCTACACCTTC. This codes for CASSAHKANYGYTF.

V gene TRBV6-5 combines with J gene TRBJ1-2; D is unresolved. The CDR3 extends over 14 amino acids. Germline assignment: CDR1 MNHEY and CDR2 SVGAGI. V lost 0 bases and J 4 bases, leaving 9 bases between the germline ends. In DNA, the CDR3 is TGTGCCAGCAGTTACTCGCAGGCCAGCTATGGCTACACCTTC. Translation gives CASSYSQASYGYTF.

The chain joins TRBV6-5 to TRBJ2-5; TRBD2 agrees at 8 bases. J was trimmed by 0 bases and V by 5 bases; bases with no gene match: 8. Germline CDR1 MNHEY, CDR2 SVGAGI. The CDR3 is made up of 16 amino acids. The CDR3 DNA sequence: TGTGCCAGCAGTCCAACTCCTAGCGGGTACCAAGAGACCCAGTACTTC. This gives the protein CASSPTPSGYQETQYF.

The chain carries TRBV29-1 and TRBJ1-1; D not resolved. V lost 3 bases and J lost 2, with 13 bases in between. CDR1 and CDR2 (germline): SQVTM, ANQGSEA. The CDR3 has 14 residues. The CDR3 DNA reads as TGCAGCGTTGAGGCCAGACACACAAACACTGAAGCTTTCTTT. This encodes CSVEARHTNTEAFF.

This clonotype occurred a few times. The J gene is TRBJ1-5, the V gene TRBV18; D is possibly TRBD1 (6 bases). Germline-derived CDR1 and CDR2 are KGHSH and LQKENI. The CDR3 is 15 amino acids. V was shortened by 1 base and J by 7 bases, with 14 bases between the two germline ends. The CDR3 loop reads CASSPRNRDGQPQHF. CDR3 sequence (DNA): TGTGCCAGCTCACCACGGAACAGGGACGGGCAGCCCCAGCATTTT. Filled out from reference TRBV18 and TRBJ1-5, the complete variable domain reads NAGVMQNPRHLVRRRGQEARLRCSPMKGHSHVYWYRQLPEEGLKFMVYLQKENIIDESGMPKERFSAEFPKEGPSILRIQQVVRGDSAAYFCASSPRNRDGQPQHFGDGTRLSIL.

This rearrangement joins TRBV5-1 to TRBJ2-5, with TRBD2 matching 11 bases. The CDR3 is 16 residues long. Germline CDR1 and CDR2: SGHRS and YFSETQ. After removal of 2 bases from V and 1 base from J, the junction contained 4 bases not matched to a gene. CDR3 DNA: TGCGCCAGCAGCTTCATGACTAGCGGGGTCCAAGAGACCCAGTACTTC. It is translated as CASSFMTSGVQETQYF. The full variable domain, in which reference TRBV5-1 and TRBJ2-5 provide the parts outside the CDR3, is KAGVTQTPRYLIKTRGQQVTLSCSPISGHRSVSWYQQTPGQGLQFLFEYFSETQRNKGNFPGRFSGRQFSNSRSEMNVSTLELGDSALYLCASSFMTSGVQETQYFGPGTRLLVL.

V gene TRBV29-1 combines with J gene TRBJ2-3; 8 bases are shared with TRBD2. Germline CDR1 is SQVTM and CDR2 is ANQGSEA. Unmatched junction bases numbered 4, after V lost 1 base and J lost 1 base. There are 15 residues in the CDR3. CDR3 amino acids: CSVEGTSSGTDTQYF. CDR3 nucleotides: TGCAGCGTTGAAGGGACTAGCTCGGGCACAGATACGCAGTATTTT.

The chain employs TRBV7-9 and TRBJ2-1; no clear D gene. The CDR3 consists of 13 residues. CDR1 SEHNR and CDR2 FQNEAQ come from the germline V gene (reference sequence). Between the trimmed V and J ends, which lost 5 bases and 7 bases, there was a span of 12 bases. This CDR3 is CASSLTIGNEQFF. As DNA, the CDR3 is TGTGCCAGCAGCCTGACGATCGGAAATGAGCAGTTCTTC.

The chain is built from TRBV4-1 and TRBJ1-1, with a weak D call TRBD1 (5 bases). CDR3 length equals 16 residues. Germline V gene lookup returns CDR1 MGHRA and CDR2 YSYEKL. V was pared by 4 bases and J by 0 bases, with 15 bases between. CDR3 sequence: CASSRVAGTMNTEAFF. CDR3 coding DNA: TGCGCCAGCAGCCGTGTAGCCGGGACGATGAACACTGAAGCTTTCTTT.

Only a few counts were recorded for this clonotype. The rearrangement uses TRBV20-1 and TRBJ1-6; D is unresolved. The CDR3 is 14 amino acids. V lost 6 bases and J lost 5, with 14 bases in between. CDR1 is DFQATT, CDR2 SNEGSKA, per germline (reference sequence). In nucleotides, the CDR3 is TGCAGTGCATCTTCTGTTCGGAATAATTCACCCCTCCACTTT. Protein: CSASSVRNNSPLHF.

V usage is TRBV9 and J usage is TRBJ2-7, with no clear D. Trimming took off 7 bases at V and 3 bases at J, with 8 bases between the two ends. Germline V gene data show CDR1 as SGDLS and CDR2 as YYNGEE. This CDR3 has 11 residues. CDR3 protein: CASGTDYEQYF. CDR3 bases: TGTGCCAGCGGTACCGACTACGAGCAGTACTTC.

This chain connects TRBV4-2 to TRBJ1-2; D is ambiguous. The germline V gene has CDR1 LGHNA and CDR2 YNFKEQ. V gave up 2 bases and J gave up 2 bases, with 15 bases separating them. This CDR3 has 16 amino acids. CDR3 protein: CASSQKSGNLNYGYTF. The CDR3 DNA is TGTGCCAGCAGCCAAAAATCCGGGAACCTCAACTATGGCTACACCTTC.

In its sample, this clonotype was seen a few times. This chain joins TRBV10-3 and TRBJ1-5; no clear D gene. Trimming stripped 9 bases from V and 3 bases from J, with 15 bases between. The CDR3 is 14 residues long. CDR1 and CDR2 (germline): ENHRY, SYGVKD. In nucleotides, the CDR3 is TGTGCCATATCGTCGGGTGGGGTCAATCAGCCCCAGCATTTT. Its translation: CAISSGGVNQPQHF.

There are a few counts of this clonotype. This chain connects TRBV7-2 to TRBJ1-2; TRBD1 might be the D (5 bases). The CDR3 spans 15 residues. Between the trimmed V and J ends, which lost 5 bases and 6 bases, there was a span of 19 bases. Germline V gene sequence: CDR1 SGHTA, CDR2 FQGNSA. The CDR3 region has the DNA TGTGCCAGCAGCCCACTCCTGGGGCGCAGAGATGGCTACACCTTC. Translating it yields CASSPLLGRRDGYTF.

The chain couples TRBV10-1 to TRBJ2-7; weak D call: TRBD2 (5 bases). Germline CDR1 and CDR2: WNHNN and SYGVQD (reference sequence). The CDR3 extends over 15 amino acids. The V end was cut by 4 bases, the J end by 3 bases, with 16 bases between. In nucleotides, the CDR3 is TGCGCCAGCAGTGTGTATAGCGCCCCACGCTACGAGCAGTACGTC. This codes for CASSVYSAPRYEQYV.

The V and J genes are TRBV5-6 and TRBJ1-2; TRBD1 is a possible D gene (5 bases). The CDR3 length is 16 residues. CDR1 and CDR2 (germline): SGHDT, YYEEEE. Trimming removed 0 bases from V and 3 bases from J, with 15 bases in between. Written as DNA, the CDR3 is TGTGCCAGCAGCTTGGCCCCAGGGAGGAGCGACTATGGCTACACCTTC. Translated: CASSLAPGRSDYGYTF.

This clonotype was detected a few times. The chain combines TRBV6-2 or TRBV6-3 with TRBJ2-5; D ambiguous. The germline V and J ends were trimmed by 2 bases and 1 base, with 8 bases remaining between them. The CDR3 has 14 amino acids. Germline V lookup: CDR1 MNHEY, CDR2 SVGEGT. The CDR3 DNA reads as TGTGCCAGCAGTTACGGAAGCGCCCAAGAGACCCAGTACTTC. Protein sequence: CASSYGSAQETQYF.

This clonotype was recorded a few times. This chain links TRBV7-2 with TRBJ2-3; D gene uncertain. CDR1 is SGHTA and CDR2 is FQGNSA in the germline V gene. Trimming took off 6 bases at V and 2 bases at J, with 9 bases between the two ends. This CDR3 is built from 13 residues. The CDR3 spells CASSPDHTDTQYF. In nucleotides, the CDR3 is TGTGCCAGCAGTCCGGACCACACAGATACGCAGTATTTT.